This entry describes one T cell receptor beta chain. This entry is derived from a study of neoadjuvant anti-PD-1 for oral cavity cancer. In the study overall: Patients without progression got a fourth dose around day 43.

This table comes from immunoSEQ multiplex PCR, and its TCRdb copy is limited to in-frame clones, with some not included. This table has under 15,000 clones, roughly 69% appearing once. The germline gives CDR1 LNHNV, CDR2 YYDKDF (reference sequence). Trimming took 2 bases from V and 8 from J; bases not matched to a gene: 11. The CDR3 is 16 amino acids. This TCR derives from a person between 35 and 79 years old with oral cavity squamous cell carcinoma. The source material was PBMCs, sampled before nivolumab (anti-PD-1) treatment. V usage is TRBV15 and J usage is TRBJ2-2; 7 bases match TRBD1. CDR3 sequence: CATSRPGQSKGGELFF. CDR3 nucleotide sequence: TGTGCCACCAGCAGACCGGGACAGTCTAAAGGAGGGGAGCTGTTTTTT.